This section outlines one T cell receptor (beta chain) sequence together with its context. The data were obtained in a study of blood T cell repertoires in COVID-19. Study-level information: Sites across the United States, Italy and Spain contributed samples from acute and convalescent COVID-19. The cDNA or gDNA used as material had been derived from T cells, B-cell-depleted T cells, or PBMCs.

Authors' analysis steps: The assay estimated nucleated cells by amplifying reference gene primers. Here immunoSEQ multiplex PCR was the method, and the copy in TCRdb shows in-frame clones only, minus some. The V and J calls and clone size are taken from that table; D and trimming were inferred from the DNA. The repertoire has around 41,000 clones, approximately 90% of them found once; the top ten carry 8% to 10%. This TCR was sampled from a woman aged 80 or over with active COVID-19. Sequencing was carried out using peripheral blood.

CDR3 in amino acids: CASSSLTGVANEKLFF. The CDR3 DNA reads as TGTGCCAGCAGCTCGCTAACAGGGGTAGCTAATGAAAAACTGTTTTTT. The genes are TRBV5-6 and TRBJ1-4; 7 bases align to TRBD1. V dropped 3 bases and J dropped 3; count of bases not matched to a gene: 8. The length of the CDR3 is 16 residues. Germline CDR1 reads SGHDT; CDR2 reads YYEEEE. The variable domain in full, with the rest retrieved from reference TRBV5-6 and TRBJ1-4, is DAGVTQSPTHLIKTRGQQVTLRCSPKSGHDTVSWYQQALGQGPQFIFQYYEEEERQRGNFPDRFSGHQFPNYSSELNVNALLLGDSALYLCASSSLTGVANEKLFFGSGTQLSVL.